This T cell receptor (beta chain) is drawn from a study of blood T cell repertoires in COVID-19 (dated by TCRdb to 2020 to 2021). About the full investigation: Collaborator samples came from the United States, Italy and Spain and covered acute and convalescent phases of COVID-19. A freely available public database, intended as a resource for researchers studying the immune response to SARS-CoV-2, is where the repertoires were released. A de-identified subject ID, COVID-19 status, age in years and sex were almost always included in the sample metadata. The dataset comprised deeply sampled blood TCRbeta repertoires from subjects exposed to, actively infected with, or recovered from COVID-19. Where HLA class I and class II types were available, the types were taken from metadata supplied by the sample provider, not from assay-based typing. Samples came from the ongoing ImmuneRACE study (first 160 participants) plus 1,254 subjects from 6 global collaborators. The prospective study material was composed of cDNA or gDNA derived from T cells, B-cell-depleted T cells, or PBMCs.

One collaborating source in Seattle enrolled patients while the patients were actively infected and followed the patients over time throughout the course of disease. The collaborating institutions used their own protocols to collect whole blood in K2EDTA tubes. For TCRbeta analysis, collaborators shipped samples in one of three forms: frozen whole blood, isolated PBMCs, or DNA extracted from either of those sample types. TCRbeta CDR3 regions were amplified from genomic DNA using the immunoSEQ Assay, a bias-controlled multiplex PCR. In the original analysis: The number of nucleated cells in each sample was estimated by amplification of reference gene primers within the assay. To quantify the absolute abundance of each unique TCRbeta CDR3 rearrangement, sequence reads were collapsed and filtered. Productive Simpson clonality was computed per sample as the square root of Simpson's diversity index over productive rearrangements. In TCRdb, the immuneACCESS table is reduced to in-frame sequences with V and J assigned. These tables do not hold every clone; where another copy was compared, an unresolved V gene accounts for under half, and the others remain unexplained. V, J and clone size were drawn from that table, and D and trimming were deduced from the DNA. The sample table lists 55,000 to 75,000 clones, about 80% of them with a count of one. In total, the top ten clones hold about a tenth of the sample.

Beyond this particular receptor, the publication reports: Clinical and demographic metadata were provided uncurated, with the amount varying by source and participant.

Concerning this clone itself: The antigen it recognizes is unknown. Base qualities are not provided; no much larger clone lies one nucleotide away.

The TCR sequence derives from an older man with COVID-19, enrolled during active disease. Sequencing input: peripheral blood.

The DNA sequence is TGCGCCAGCAGCTTCGGAGCGCAAATCTACGAGCAGTACTTC. Its product reads: CASSFGAQIYEQYF. The V and J genes are TRBV5-1 and TRBJ2-7, with the D gene call left open. At the junction V is shortened by 2 bases and J by 3 bases, with 12 bases in between. The germline V gene gives CDR1 as SGHRS and CDR2 as YFSETQ. Reading from cysteine to phenylalanine, the CDR3 counts 14 amino acids. The retained sequence is limited to the CDR3, 42 bases, with the frame set at the first base.